The present T cell receptor beta chain was sequenced within a study of CD8 T cells in ankylosing spondylitis. For TCR beta, libraries came from quantitative 5'-RACE with molecular barcodes. MiXCR, applied by TCRdb to the 5' RACE reads, yields one record per CDR3 protein. The sample records under 250,000 distinct CDR3 sequences, roughly a third being singletons. With respect to this clonotype: Its specificity is not known.

Overall study results and limits: Reports say disease-linked clones showed up significantly more in matched ankylosing spondylitis synovial fluid.

The CDR3 contains 16 residues. Trimming took 4 bases from V and 8 from J; bases not matched to a gene: 14. Per the germline V gene, CDR1 is SGHRS and CDR2 is YFSETQ. This chain uses TRBV5-1 with TRBJ2-1; TRBD2 matches at 8 bases. Material for sequencing was blood, either unsorted or a sorted T cell fraction (not recorded which). The sequence was collected from a male donor with ankylosing spondylitis or in good health (not recorded which). The CDR3 DNA follows: TGCGCCAGCAGCCGGGGTAGTAGCGGGGAGTTGGATGAGCAGTTCTTC. This translates into CASSRGSSGELDEQFF.